Listed here are 13 T cell receptor beta chains from one sample, sequenced in a study of vaccination and CD4 T cells after COVID-19. The Oncomine TCR Beta short-read assay was applied to DNA of cultured CD4+ T cells. Each CDR3 protein gets one entry after TCRdb re-called the PCR reads with MiXCR. The sample lists approximately 9,700 distinct CDR3 sequences; roughly 25% were seen once. Treatment of the sample: roughly ten-day PBMC culture with coronavirus spike peptide pools or control peptides (ViraFEST assay). Antigen specificity for these receptors is unknown. The specimen comprised CD4+ T cells from blood, cultured in vitro, sampled before SARS-CoV-2 vaccination. The receptor source for this set is a human donor who received a COVID-19 vaccine.

This clonotype was detected a few times. At one end, the junction sequence differs from germline, possibly due to a read error. V and J are TRBV7-2 and TRBJ2-7, with 9 positions matching TRBD1. The germline gives CDR1 SGHTA, CDR2 FQGNSA. This CDR3 spans 14 amino acids. CDR3 protein: CASSVATGGYEQYF. Here the CDR3 DNA reads TGTGCCAGCAGCGTAGCGACAGGGGGGTACGAGCAGTACTTC.

The chain combines TRBV12-3 or TRBV12-4 with TRBJ2-4, with D possibly TRBD2 on 7 matching bases. V was clipped by 2 bases and J by 8 bases, with 22 bases between them. This CDR3 contains 17 residues. CDR3 amino acids: CASSLFWEGGYPYIQYF. The CDR3 nucleotides read TGTGCCAGCAGTTTATTCTGGGAGGGGGGTTATCCGTACATTCAGTACTTC.

J is TRBJ2-7 and V is TRBV10-3; 7 nucleotides match TRBD1. The CDR3 sequence is 14 residues long. The germline V gene encodes CDR1 ENHRY and CDR2 SYGVKD. With 3 bases clipped from V and 2 bases from J, the junction kept 4 bases outside the gene matches. This CDR3 reads CAISEDREPYEQYF. As DNA, the CDR3 is TGTGCCATCAGTGAAGACAGGGAACCCTACGAGCAGTACTTC.

V and J are TRBV6-1 and TRBJ1-5, with a weak D call TRBD1 (6 bases). Trimming removed 4 bases from V and 6 bases from J, with 16 bases in between. This CDR3 spans 15 amino acids. Germline CDR1 MNHNS, CDR2 SASEGT. The CDR3 region has the DNA TGTGCCAGCAGTGGACGACTGGGGGCGGGTCAGCCCCAGCATTTT. Protein: CASSGRLGAGQPQHF.

The chain couples TRBV11-2 to TRBJ2-7; the D gene is possibly TRBD2 (7 bases). Trimming took off 1 base at V and 5 bases at J, with 18 bases between the two ends. There are 16 residues in the CDR3. CDR1 SGHAT and CDR2 FQNNGV come from the germline V gene. The CDR3 region is CASSLGAGAYPHEQYF. The CDR3 nucleotides read TGTGCCAGCAGCTTAGGGGCGGGGGCCTACCCTCACGAGCAGTACTTC.

This chain uses TRBV6-1 with TRBJ1-6; 9 nucleotides agree with TRBD1. V trimming: 6 bases; J trimming: 8 bases; junction bases outside the gene matches: 2. The CDR3 spans 13 residues. Germline values: CDR1 MNHNS, CDR2 SASEGT. The DNA of the CDR3 is TGTGCCAGCAGACAGGGGGCGGATTCACCCCTCCACTTT. Encoded protein: CASRQGADSPLHF.

Only a few counts were recorded for this clonotype. The V call is TRBV19, the J call TRBJ2-5, with TRBD2 matching 8 bases. Germline-derived CDR1 and CDR2 are LNHDA and SQIVND (reference sequence). The CDR3 covers 18 residues. J lost 4 bases, V lost 5 bases, and 18 bases had no gene match. The CDR3 loop reads CASSPNPQSGTSVETQYF. The CDR3 coding sequence is TGTGCCAGTAGTCCCAACCCCCAGTCCGGGACTAGTGTAGAGACCCAGTACTTC.

V is TRBV7-9 and J is TRBJ1-1; D gene unclear. The V and J ends lost 8 bases and 1 base respectively, with 14 bases between them. This CDR3 has 14 residues. CDR1 is SEHNR and CDR2 is FQNEAQ in the germline V gene (reference sequence). For the CDR3, the DNA is TGTGCCAGCGGACCTCTCCTCGAGAACACTGAAGCTTTCTTT. Translating gives CASGPLLENTEAFF.

This clonotype has only a few counts. This rearrangement joins TRBV7-9 to TRBJ2-3; 9 positions agree with TRBD1. This CDR3 is 15 amino acids long. Germline CDR1 and CDR2: SEHNR and FQNEAQ (reference sequence). Losses at the gene ends were 4 bases for V and 3 bases for J; bases not matched to a gene: 5. The CDR3 here is CASSYRTGVTDTQYF. For the CDR3, the DNA is TGTGCCAGCAGCTACCGGACAGGGGTGACAGATACGCAGTATTTT.

This chain links TRBV6-1 with TRBJ1-1; TRBD1 agrees at 7 bases. Germline V CDR1 and CDR2: MNHNS, SASEGT. Trimming cost V 6 bases and J 3 bases; bases outside gene matches: 4. The CDR3 loop spans 13 amino acids. The CDR3 sequence: CASSTGVDTEAFF. The CDR3 DNA reads TGTGCCAGCAGCACAGGGGTGGACACTGAAGCTTTCTTT.

This clonotype was detected only a few times. The rearrangement links TRBV20-1 to TRBJ2-3; unclear D gene. Germline CDR1 is DFQATT and CDR2 is SNEGSKA (reference sequence). The V end lost 7 bases, the J end lost 1 base, and 18 bases lay between the germline ends. CDR3 length: 15 amino acids. The CDR3 sequence: CSVLSPRLGTDTQYF. The CDR3 region has the DNA TGCAGTGTCTTATCCCCTAGATTGGGCACAGATACGCAGTATTTT.

The V gene is TRBV20-1, the J gene TRBJ2-7; 8 bases line up with TRBD1. The germline V gene has CDR1 DFQATT and CDR2 SNEGSKA (reference sequence). The CDR3 consists of 14 residues. The V segment lost 0 bases and the J segment 3 bases; nucleotides outside the gene matches: 4. The CDR3, as DNA: TGCAGTGCTAGAGACCGGACAGGGCTCTACGAGCAGTACTTC. It is translated as CSARDRTGLYEQYF.

CDR3 in DNA: TGTGCCAGCAGTGAAACGGGGGGGAAAAACAATGAGCAGTTCTTC. Residues: CASSETGGKNNEQFF. The V gene is TRBV6-1, the J gene TRBJ2-1; 8 nucleotides match TRBD2. The CDR3 is 15 amino acids. From germline, CDR1 is MNHNS and CDR2 SASEGT. Germline trimming cut 2 bases from V and 5 bases from J; bases unmatched to any gene: 5.